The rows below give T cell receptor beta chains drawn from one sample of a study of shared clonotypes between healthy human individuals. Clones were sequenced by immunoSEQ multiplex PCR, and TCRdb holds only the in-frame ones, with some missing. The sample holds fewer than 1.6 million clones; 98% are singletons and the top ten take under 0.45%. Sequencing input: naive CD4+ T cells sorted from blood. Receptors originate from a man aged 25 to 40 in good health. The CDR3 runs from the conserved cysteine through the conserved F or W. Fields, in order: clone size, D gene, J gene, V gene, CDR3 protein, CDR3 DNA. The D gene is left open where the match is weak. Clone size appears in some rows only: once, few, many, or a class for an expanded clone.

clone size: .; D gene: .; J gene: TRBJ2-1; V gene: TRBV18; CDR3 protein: CASSQAASPSYEQFF; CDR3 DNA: TGTGCCAGCTCACAGGCGGCTAGTCCGTCTTATGAGCAGTTCTTC
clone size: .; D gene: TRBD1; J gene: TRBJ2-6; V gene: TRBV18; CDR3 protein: CASSSRGQGVSGANVLTF; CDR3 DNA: TGTGCCAGCTCAAGCAGGGGACAGGGCGTCTCTGGGGCCAACGTCCTGACTTTC
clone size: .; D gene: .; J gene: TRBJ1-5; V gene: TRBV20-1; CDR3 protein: CSARAEAEHF; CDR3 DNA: TGCAGTGCTAGAGCTGAAGCTGAGCATTTT
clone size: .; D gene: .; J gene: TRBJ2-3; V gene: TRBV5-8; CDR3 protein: CASSLALLEDTQYF; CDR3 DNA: TGTGCCAGCAGCTTGGCACTACTCGAAGATACGCAGTATTTT
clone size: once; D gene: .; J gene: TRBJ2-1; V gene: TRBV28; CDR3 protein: CASSSWTVSSYNEQFF; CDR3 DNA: TGTGCCAGCAGTTCATGGACCGTGAGCTCCTACAATGAGCAGTTCTTC
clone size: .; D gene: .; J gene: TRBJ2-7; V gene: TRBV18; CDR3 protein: CASSPLRAGENEQYF; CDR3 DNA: TGTGCCAGCTCACCACTCCGTGCGGGTGAAAACGAGCAGTACTTC
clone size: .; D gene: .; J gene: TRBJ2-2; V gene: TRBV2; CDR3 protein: CASSEVSGLNTGELFF; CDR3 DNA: TGTGCCAGCAGCGAGGTTAGCGGACTGAACACCGGGGAGCTGTTTTTT
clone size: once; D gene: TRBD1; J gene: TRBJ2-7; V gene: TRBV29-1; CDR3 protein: CSAVAGQGTSYEQYF; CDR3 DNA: TGCAGCGCAGTTGCGGGACAGGGGACCTCCTACGAGCAGTACTTC
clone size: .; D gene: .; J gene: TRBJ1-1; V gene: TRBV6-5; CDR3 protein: CASSPGGVSYTEAFF; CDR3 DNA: TGTGCCAGCAGCCCGGGGGGGGTATCATACACTGAAGCTTTCTTT
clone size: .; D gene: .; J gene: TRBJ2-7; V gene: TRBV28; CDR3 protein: CASSRSYEQYF; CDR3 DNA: TGTGCCAGCAGCCGGTCCTACGAGCAGTACTTC
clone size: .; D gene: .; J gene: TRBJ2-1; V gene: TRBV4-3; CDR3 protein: CASSQDLGNEQFF; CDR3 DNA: TGCGCCAGCAGCCAAGATCTAGGTAATGAGCAGTTCTTC
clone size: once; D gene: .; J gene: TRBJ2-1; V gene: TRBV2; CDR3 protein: CASSLASPPYNEQFF; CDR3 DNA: TGTGCCAGCAGTCTAGCATCCCCACCCTACAATGAGCAGTTCTTC
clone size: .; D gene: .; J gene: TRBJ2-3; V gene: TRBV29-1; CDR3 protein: CSVEGGDTQYF; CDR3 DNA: TGCAGCGTTGAAGGTGGTGATACGCAGTATTTT
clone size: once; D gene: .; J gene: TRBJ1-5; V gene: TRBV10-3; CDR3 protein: CAISEWRGGGNQPQHF; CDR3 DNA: TGTGCCATCAGTGAGTGGAGGGGTGGGGGCAATCAGCCCCAGCATTTT
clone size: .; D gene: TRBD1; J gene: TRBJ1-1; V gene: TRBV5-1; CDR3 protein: CASSPDRGTEAFF; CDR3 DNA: TGCGCCAGCAGTCCTGACAGGGGCACTGAAGCTTTCTTT
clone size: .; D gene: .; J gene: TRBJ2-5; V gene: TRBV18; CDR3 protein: CASSPPGGYQETQYF; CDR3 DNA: TGTGCCAGCTCACCACCAGGCGGGTACCAAGAGACCCAGTACTTC
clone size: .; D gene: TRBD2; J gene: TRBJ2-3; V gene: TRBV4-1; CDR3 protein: CASSSQAGEGYTQYF; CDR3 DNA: TGCGCCAGCAGCTCTCAAGCGGGAGAGGGGTATACGCAGTATTTT
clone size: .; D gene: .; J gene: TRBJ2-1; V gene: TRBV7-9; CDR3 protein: CASSLLSGSGNEQFF; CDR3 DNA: TGTGCCAGCAGCCTGTTAAGCGGATCAGGTAATGAGCAGTTCTTC
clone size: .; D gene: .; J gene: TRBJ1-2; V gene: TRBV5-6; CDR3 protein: CASSLPGQGYTF; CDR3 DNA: TGTGCCAGCAGCTTGCCAGGGCAGGGCTACACCTTC
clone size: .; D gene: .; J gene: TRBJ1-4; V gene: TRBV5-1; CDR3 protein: CASSLVAGASEKLFF; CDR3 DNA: TGCGCCAGCAGCTTGGTGGCAGGGGCGAGTGAAAAACTGTTTTTT
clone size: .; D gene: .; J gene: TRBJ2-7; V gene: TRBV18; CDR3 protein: CASSPLSAVNEQYF; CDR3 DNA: TGTGCCAGCTCACCCTTGTCCGCCGTAAATGAGCAGTACTTC
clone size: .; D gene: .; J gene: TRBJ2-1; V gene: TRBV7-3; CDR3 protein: CASSWDRGNEQFF; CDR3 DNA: TGTGCCAGCAGCTGGGACCGGGGCAATGAGCAGTTCTTC
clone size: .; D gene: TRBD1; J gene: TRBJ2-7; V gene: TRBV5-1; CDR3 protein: CASSLADRGEQYF; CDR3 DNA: TGCGCCAGCAGCTTGGCCGACAGGGGCGAGCAGTACTTC
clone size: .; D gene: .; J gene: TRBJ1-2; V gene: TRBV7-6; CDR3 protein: CASSLWEGTNYGYTF; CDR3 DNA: TGTGCCAGCAGCTTATGGGAGGGGACTAACTATGGCTACACCTTC
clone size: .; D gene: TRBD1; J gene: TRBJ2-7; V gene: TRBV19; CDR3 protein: CASSPGQSSYEQYF; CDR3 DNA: TGTGCCAGTAGTCCGGGACAGAGCTCCTACGAGCAGTACTTC
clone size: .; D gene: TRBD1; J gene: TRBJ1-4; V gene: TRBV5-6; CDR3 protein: CASSSGDRRSFF; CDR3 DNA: TGTGCCAGCAGCTCGGGGGACAGGCGGTCCTTTTTT
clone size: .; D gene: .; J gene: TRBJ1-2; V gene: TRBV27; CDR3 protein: CASSPDHYGYTF; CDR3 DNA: TGTGCCAGCAGTCCCGACCATTATGGCTACACCTTC